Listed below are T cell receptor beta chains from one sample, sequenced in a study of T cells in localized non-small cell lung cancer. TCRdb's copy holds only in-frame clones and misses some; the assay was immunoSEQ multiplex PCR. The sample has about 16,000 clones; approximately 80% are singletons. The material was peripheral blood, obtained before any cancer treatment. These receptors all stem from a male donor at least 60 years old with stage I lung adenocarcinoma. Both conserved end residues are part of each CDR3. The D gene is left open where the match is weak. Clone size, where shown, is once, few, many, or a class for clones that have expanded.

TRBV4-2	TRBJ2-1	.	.	TGTGCCAGCAGCCAAGAGGCGGGGGCGACCTACAATGAGCAGTTCTTC	CASSQEAGATYNEQFF
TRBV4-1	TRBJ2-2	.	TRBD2	TGCGCCAGCAGCCAACTTCGGGGGGGGCTGAACACCGGGGAGCTGTTTTTT	CASSQLRGGLNTGELFF
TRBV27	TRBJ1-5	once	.	TGTGCCAGCAGTTTATCGATGGGGGGCGCGCAGCCCCAGCATTTT	CASSLSMGGAQPQHF
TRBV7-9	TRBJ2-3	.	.	TGTGCCAGCAGCTTAGAGCGTAGCACAGATACGCAGTATTTT	CASSLERSTDTQYF
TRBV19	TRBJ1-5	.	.	TGTGCCAGTAGTCTCAGAGGGGTGTATGGCAATCAGCCCCAGCATTTT	CASSLRGVYGNQPQHF
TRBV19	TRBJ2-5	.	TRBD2	TGTGCCAGTAGTACGCGACTAGCGGGAGGGGTGGGGGGTCGAGAGACCCAGTACTTC	CASSTRLAGGVGGRETQYF
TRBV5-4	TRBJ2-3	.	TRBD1	TGTGCCAGCAGCTCGGGACAGTACTCCGACACAGATACGCAGTATTTT	CASSSGQYSDTDTQYF
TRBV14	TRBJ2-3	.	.	TGTGCCAGCAGCCAATGGGCGGGACCAGATACGCAGTATTTT	CASSQWAGPDTQYF
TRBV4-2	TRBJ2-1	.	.	TGTGCCAGCAGCCCCGGTGGGGGAGGAGGGTACAATGAGCAGTTCTTC	CASSPGGGGGYNEQFF
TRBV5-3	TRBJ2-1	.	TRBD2	TGTGCCAGCGGGACTAGCGGGAGTTTTTATGGTAGAGATGAGCAGTTCTTC	CASGTSGSFYGRDEQFF
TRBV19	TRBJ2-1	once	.	TGTGCCAGTATTAGGAACTACAATGAGCAGTTCTTC	CASIRNYNEQFF
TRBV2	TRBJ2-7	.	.	TGTGCCAGCACCTTTAGCATCAGCTCCTACGAGCAGTACTTC	CASTFSISSYEQYF
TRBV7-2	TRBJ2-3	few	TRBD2	TGTGCCAGCAGCTTAGCGGGTAGCGGGAGCATTCTAGATACGCAGTATTTT	CASSLAGSGSILDTQYF
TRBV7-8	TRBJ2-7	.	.	TGTGCCAGCAGCCTAACGTCGTACGAGCAGTACTTC	CASSLTSYEQYF
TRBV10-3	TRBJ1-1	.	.	TGTGCCACCCGGGGCGGATTGAACACTGAAGCTTTCTTT	CATRGGLNTEAFF
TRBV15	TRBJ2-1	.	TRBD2	TGTGCCACCAGCAGAGGATTGGGGACTAGTAACAATGAGCAGTTCTTC	CATSRGLGTSNNEQFF
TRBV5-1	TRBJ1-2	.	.	TGCGCCAGCAGCCCGGGGGAAGAGGGTAGGGGCTACACCTTC	CASSPGEEGRGYTF
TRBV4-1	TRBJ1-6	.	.	TGCGCCAGCAGCCCGTACCCCCGGGGGAGATGGACCTATAATTCACCCCTCCACTTT	CASSPYPRGRWTYNSPLHF
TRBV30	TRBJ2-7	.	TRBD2	TGTGCCTGGAGGCTAGCGGGCTCTTTGGACGAGCAGTACTTC	CAWRLAGSLDEQYF
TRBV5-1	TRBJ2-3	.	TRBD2	TGCGCCAGCAGCTTACTAGCGGGAGTAGGCAGCACAGATACGCAGTATTTT	CASSLLAGVGSTDTQYF
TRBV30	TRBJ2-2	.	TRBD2	TGTGCCTGGCCTACTCTAGCGGGACAGAACACCGGGGAGCTGTTTTTT	CAWPTLAGQNTGELFF
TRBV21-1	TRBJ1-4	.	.	TGTGCCAGCAGCAAAAAGGGCAGGCCTTATAATGAAAAACTGTTTTTT	CASSKKGRPYNEKLFF
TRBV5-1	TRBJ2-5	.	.	TGCGCCAGCAGCTTGGAAGGACTTGCGGAGACCCAGTACTTC	CASSLEGLAETQYF